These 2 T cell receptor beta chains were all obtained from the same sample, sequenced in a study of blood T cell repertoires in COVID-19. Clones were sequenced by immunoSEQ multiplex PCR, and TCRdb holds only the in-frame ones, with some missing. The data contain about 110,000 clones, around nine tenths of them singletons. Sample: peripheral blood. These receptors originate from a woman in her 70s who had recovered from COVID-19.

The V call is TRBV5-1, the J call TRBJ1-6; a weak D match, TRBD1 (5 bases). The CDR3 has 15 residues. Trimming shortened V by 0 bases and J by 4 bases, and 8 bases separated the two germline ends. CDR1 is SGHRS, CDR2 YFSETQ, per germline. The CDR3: CASSLVPGYNSPLHF. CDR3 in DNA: TGCGCCAGCAGCTTGGTTCCAGGGTATAATTCACCCCTCCACTTT.

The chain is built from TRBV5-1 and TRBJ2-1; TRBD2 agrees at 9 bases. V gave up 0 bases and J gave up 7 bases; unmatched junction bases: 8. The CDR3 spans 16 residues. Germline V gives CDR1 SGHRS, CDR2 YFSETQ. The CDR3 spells CASSLEALAGQNEQFF. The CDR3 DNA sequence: TGCGCCAGCAGCTTGGAAGCACTAGCGGGTCAAAATGAGCAGTTCTTC. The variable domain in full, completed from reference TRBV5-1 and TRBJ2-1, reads KAGVTQTPRYLIKTRGQQVTLSCSPISGHRSVSWYQQTPGQGLQFLFEYFSETQRNKGNFPGRFSGRQFSNSRSEMNVSTLELGDSALYLCASSLEALAGQNEQFFGPGTRLTVL.